The rows below give T cell receptor beta chains drawn from one sample of a study of OX40 agonist ivuxolimab in advanced cancers. Repertoires were generated with immunoSEQ multiplex PCR, while TCRdb's copy carries only in-frame clones and drops some. The table has about 93,000 clones, 90% to 95% seen once. This specimen was CD4+ or CD8+ T cells sorted from blood, taken in a trial of the OX40 agonist ivuxolimab. These receptor sequences come from an adult with an advanced solid tumor such as melanoma, head and neck, liver or kidney cancer. CDR3s include the opening cysteine and the closing phenylalanine or tryptophan. Fields, in order: D gene, J gene, V gene, clone size, CDR3 DNA, CDR3 protein. A D gene is named only where the DNA matches it firmly. Size values are once, few and many counts, or a class for expanded clones, and some rows have none.

>.|TRBJ2-2|TRBV4-3|.
TGCGCCAGCAGCCAAGACAGGGCCAACACCGGGGAGCTGTTTTTT
CASSQDRANTGELFF
>.|TRBJ1-1|TRBV6-1|.
TGTGCCAGCAACCCGACAGGAGCCCTGAACACTGAAGCTTTCTTT
CASNPTGALNTEAFF
>.|TRBJ1-3|TRBV6-1|.
TGTGCCAGCGGACCCCTTCTGAGCTCTGGAAACACCATATATTTT
CASGPLLSSGNTIYF
>.|TRBJ2-7|TRBV28|.
TGTGCCAGCAGTTTAGGGTACGAGCAGTACTTC
CASSLGYEQYF
>.|TRBJ2-7|TRBV11-2|.
TGTGCCAGCAGCTCCCTTACAGGGAAGGGGTACGAGCAGTACTTC
CASSSLTGKGYEQYF
>TRBD2|TRBJ2-7|TRBV20-1|.
TGCAGTGCTGCCTCGGGGGGCGAGCAGTACTTC
CSAASGGEQYF
>TRBD1|TRBJ1-4|TRBV28|.
TGTGCCAGCAGCGACAGGGCTCCAGCTAATGAAAAACTGTTTTTT
CASSDRAPANEKLFF
>.|TRBJ2-1|TRBV13|.
TGTGCCAGCAGCCCCTCGCGGAACAATGAGCAGTTCTTC
CASSPSRNNEQFF
>.|TRBJ2-1|TRBV5-1|.
TGCGCCAGCAGCGCTACTGGGACGTTTCCTGAGCAGTTCTTC
CASSATGTFPEQFF
>.|TRBJ1-1|TRBV6-1|.
TGTGCCAGCAGCGAAATGGTAGCCCAAGCTTTCTTT
CASSEMVAQAFF
>.|TRBJ2-5|TRBV10-3|.
TGTGCCATCAGTAAGGGGGGCGGGCGAGAGACCCAGTACTTC
CAISKGGGRETQYF
>TRBD2|TRBJ2-1|TRBV28|.
TGTGCCAGCGGGCGGGGGGCCGACAATGAGCAGTTCTTC
CASGRGADNEQFF
>.|TRBJ2-7|TRBV6-6|.
TGTGCCAGCAGTTACTCCTCCGACGAGCAGTACTTC
CASSYSSDEQYF
>TRBD2|TRBJ2-3|TRBV4-2|.
TGTGCCAGCAGCCGCCGACTAGCTACTAGCACAGATACGCAGTATTTT
CASSRRLATSTDTQYF
>.|TRBJ2-7|TRBV11-3|.
TGTGCCAGCAGCTTCGGGGTAAGCGAGCAGTACTTC
CASSFGVSEQYF
>.|TRBJ1-1|TRBV30|.
TGTGCCTGGAGCCAGGCGGGGTCGTTTGAAGCTTTCTTT
CAWSQAGSFEAFF
>.|TRBJ1-1|TRBV6-5|.
TGTGCCAGCAGGGACGGGACACTGAACACTGAAGCTTTCTTT
CASRDGTLNTEAFF
>TRBD1|TRBJ1-2|TRBV19|.
TGTGCCAGTAGTCCTCCGGACAGGGAGAACTATGGCTACACCTTC
CASSPPDRENYGYTF
>.|TRBJ2-7|TRBV4-1|few
TGCGCCAGCAGCCAAGATCTAGTCTGGGGCGAGCAGTACTTC
CASSQDLVWGEQYF
>TRBD1|TRBJ1-1|TRBV29-1|few
TGCAGCGTTCACAGGGGTACGAACACTGAAGCTTTCTTT
CSVHRGTNTEAFF
>TRBD1|TRBJ1-4|TRBV28|.
TGTGCCAGCAGCCCTCAACAGGGGGCAGGTAATGAAAAACTGTTTTTT
CASSPQQGAGNEKLFF
>.|TRBJ2-3|TRBV5-1|once
TGCGCCAGCAGTTATAGCAGCGATACAGATACGCAGTATTTT
CASSYSSDTDTQYF